Listed below are T cell receptor beta chains from one sample, sequenced in a study of blood T cells in healthy people across ages. TCRdb fed the 5' RACE reads into MiXCR, producing one record per CDR3 protein. The sample gives approximately 2,000,000 distinct CDR3 sequences, approximately 40% of which show up once; under 25% is in the top ten. The sample comprised blood. Every receptor here comes from a human donor in good health. CDR3s include the opening cysteine and the closing phenylalanine or tryptophan. Fields, in order: J gene, V gene, CDR3 protein.

j_call: TRBJ1-1
v_call: TRBV24-1
cdr3_aa: CATSPAGSGDTEAFF

j_call: .
v_call: TRBV6-5
cdr3_aa: CASSFGAHYEQYF

j_call: TRBJ2-5
v_call: TRBV20-1
cdr3_aa: CSARAGSETQYF

j_call: TRBJ2-5
v_call: TRBV20-1
cdr3_aa: CSARDQPSGGLWTETQYF

j_call: .
v_call: TRBV20-1
cdr3_aa: CSALRDRVEQYF

j_call: TRBJ2-3
v_call: TRBV9
cdr3_aa: CASSPVGGAGKDTQYF

j_call: TRBJ1-1
v_call: TRBV5-1
cdr3_aa: CASRMEDNTEAFF

j_call: .
v_call: TRBV4-1
cdr3_aa: CASSHWTEGGEQYF

j_call: TRBJ2-1
v_call: TRBV5-6
cdr3_aa: CASSLSTGVSYNEQFF

j_call: TRBJ1-2
v_call: TRBV20-1
cdr3_aa: CIPGDRGVYGYTF

j_call: TRBJ2-7
v_call: TRBV7-2
cdr3_aa: CASSAQGNSYEQYF

j_call: TRBJ2-2
v_call: TRBV20-1
cdr3_aa: CSARDGTGTGELFF

j_call: TRBJ1-1
v_call: TRBV5-6
cdr3_aa: CASSILDEAFF

j_call: TRBJ1-1
v_call: TRBV7-2
cdr3_aa: CASSESGTGLTEAFF

j_call: TRBJ2-3
v_call: TRBV5-1
cdr3_aa: CASSDSTGVDTQYF

j_call: TRBJ2-7
v_call: TRBV20-1
cdr3_aa: CSAHPGLGTAYEQYF

j_call: TRBJ1-1
v_call: TRBV2
cdr3_aa: CASSYVALNTEAFF

j_call: TRBJ2-7
v_call: TRBV4-1
cdr3_aa: CASSQVEVLTSYEQYF

j_call: TRBJ2-7
v_call: TRBV4-1
cdr3_aa: CASRPGTGRPYEQYF

j_call: TRBJ2-5
v_call: TRBV20-1
cdr3_aa: CSARGMGLGASQETQYF

j_call: TRBJ2-7
v_call: TRBV7-9
cdr3_aa: CASSLFRRGLYEQYF

j_call: TRBJ2-1
v_call: TRBV4-3
cdr3_aa: CASSQEYSHNEQFF

j_call: TRBJ2-3
v_call: TRBV20-1
cdr3_aa: CSASPGLAGGGTDTQYF

j_call: TRBJ1-1
v_call: TRBV9
cdr3_aa: CASSVVGQGESTEAFF

j_call: TRBJ2-5
v_call: TRBV28
cdr3_aa: CASSFVQKETQYF

j_call: TRBJ1-2
v_call: TRBV2
cdr3_aa: CARPFGTGGGYTF

j_call: TRBJ1-1
v_call: TRBV4-3
cdr3_aa: CASSQDSKRTGGFTEAFF

j_call: TRBJ2-7
v_call: TRBV20-1
cdr3_aa: CSARDGGESSYEQYF

j_call: TRBJ1-1
v_call: TRBV29-1
cdr3_aa: CSVDRGLDTEAFF

j_call: TRBJ2-1
v_call: TRBV4-3
cdr3_aa: CASSQEALAGGYNEQFF

j_call: TRBJ2-5
v_call: TRBV28
cdr3_aa: CASRAIGRGGPVTQYF

j_call: TRBJ2-7
v_call: TRBV12-3/TRBV12-4
cdr3_aa: CASSTSYPYEQYF

j_call: TRBJ1-6
v_call: TRBV7-2
cdr3_aa: CASRPEEDSPLHF

j_call: TRBJ2-4
v_call: TRBV4-3
cdr3_aa: CASSQGSSRAVVKNIQYF

j_call: TRBJ1-2
v_call: TRBV28
cdr3_aa: CASSFTDILGLDGYTF

j_call: TRBJ1-1
v_call: TRBV14
cdr3_aa: CASSQTDRRDTEAFF

j_call: TRBJ2-2
v_call: TRBV12-3/TRBV12-4
cdr3_aa: CASSPSAETTGELFF

j_call: TRBJ2-5
v_call: TRBV10-3
cdr3_aa: CAISATQETQYF

j_call: TRBJ1-6
v_call: TRBV4-2
cdr3_aa: CASSFTDNSPLHF

j_call: TRBJ2-3
v_call: TRBV5-1
cdr3_aa: CASSWTGDTDTQYF

j_call: TRBJ1-6
v_call: TRBV5-5
cdr3_aa: CASSLGLYSSNSPLHF

j_call: TRBJ2-1
v_call: TRBV7-6
cdr3_aa: CASSLEGSGGAQNEQFF

j_call: TRBJ2-4
v_call: TRBV12-3/TRBV12-4
cdr3_aa: CASSWAEKIIQYF

j_call: TRBJ2-6
v_call: TRBV4-3
cdr3_aa: CASSRARVSGANVLTF

j_call: TRBJ2-2
v_call: TRBV9
cdr3_aa: CASSVVGLAGNTGELFF

j_call: TRBJ1-1
v_call: TRBV7-9
cdr3_aa: CASSLLAGTGQFTGTFF

j_call: TRBJ2-3
v_call: TRBV12-5
cdr3_aa: CASGFAGRGILRGDTDTQYF

j_call: TRBJ1-2
v_call: TRBV10-3
cdr3_aa: CAISDPRVGYTF

j_call: TRBJ2-6
v_call: TRBV7-9
cdr3_aa: CASSDPGAGANVLTF

j_call: TRBJ2-1
v_call: TRBV12-3/TRBV12-4
cdr3_aa: CASSFRETQFF

j_call: TRBJ1-5
v_call: TRBV4-3
cdr3_aa: CASSQDFGVGQPQHF

j_call: TRBJ2-3
v_call: TRBV7-2
cdr3_aa: CASSFSGAVADTQYF

j_call: TRBJ1-1
v_call: TRBV15
cdr3_aa: CATSTRPDRETFF

j_call: TRBJ1-4
v_call: TRBV15
cdr3_aa: CATSRGLGEKLFF

j_call: TRBJ2-1
v_call: TRBV29-1
cdr3_aa: CSVAASLGLDNEQFF

j_call: TRBJ2-7
v_call: TRBV7-2
cdr3_aa: CASSDPDSSYEQYF

j_call: TRBJ2-1
v_call: TRBV4-2
cdr3_aa: CASSQGAGHNEQFF